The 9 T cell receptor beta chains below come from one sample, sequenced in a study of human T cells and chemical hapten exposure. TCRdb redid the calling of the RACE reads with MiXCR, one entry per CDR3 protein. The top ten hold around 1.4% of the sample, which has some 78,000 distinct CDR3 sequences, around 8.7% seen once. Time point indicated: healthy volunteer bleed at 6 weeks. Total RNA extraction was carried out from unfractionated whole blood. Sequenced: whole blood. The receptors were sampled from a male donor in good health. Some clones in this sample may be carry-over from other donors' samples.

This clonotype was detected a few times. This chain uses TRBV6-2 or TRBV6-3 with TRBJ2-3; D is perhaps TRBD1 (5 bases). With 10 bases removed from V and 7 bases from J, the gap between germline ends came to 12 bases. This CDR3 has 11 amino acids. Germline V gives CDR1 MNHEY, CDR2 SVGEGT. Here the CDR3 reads CATGYKNTQYF. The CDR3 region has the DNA TGTGCCACAGGGTATAAGAATACGCAGTATTTT.

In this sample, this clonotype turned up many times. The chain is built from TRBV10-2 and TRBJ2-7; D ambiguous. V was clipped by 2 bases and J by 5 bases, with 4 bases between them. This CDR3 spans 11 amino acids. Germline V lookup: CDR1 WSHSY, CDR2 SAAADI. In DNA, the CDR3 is TGCGCCAGCAGTGAGGGGGACGAGCAGTACTTC. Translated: CASSEGDEQYF.

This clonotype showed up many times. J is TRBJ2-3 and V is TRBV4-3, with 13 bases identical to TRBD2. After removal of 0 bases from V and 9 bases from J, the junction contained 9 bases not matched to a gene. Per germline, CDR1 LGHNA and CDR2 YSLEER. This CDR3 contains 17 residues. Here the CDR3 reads CASSQDWTSGGQETQYF. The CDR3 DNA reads TGCGCCAGCAGCCAAGATTGGACTAGCGGGGGCCAAGAGACGCAGTATTTT.

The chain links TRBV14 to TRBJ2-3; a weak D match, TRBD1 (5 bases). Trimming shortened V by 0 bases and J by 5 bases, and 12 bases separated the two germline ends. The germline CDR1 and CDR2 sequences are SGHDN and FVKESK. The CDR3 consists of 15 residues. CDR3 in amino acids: CASSQEAGWVDTQYF. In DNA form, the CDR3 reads TGTGCCAGCAGCCAAGAGGCAGGGTGGGTAGATACGCAGTATTTT.

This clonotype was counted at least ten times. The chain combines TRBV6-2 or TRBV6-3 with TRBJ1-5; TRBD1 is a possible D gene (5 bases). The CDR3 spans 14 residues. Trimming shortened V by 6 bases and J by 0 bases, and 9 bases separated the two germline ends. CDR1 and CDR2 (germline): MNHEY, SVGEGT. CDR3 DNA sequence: TGTGCCAGCAGCATGGACAATAGCAATCAGCCCCAGCATTTT. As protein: CASSMDNSNQPQHF.

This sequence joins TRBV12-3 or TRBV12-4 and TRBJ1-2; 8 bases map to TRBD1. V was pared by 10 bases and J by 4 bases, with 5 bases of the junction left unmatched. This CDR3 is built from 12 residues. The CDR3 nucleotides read TGTGCCACTGCGGACAGGGCCTATGGCTACACCTTC. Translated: CATADRAYGYTF.

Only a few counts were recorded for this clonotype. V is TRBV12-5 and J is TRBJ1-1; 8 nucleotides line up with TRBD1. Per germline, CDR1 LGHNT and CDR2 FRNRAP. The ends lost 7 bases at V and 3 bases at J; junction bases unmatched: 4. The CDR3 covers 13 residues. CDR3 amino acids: CASVQGADTEAFF. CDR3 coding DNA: TGTGCTAGTGTCCAGGGGGCGGACACTGAAGCTTTCTTT.

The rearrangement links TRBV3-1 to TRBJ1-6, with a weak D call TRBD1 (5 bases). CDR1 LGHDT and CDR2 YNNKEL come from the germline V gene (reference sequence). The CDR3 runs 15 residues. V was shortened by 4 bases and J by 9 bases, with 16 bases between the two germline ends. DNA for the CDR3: TGTGCCAGCAGCCCGGGACGGCCAAAAGTTTCACCCCTCCACTTT. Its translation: CASSPGRPKVSPLHF.

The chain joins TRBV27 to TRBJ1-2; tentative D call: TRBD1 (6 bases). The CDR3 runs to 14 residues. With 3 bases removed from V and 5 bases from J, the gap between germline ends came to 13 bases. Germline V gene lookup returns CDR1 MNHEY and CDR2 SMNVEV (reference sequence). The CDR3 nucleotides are TGTGCCAGCAGTTTGGCGGGGGGCAGGTATGGCTACACCTTC. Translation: CASSLAGGRYGYTF.